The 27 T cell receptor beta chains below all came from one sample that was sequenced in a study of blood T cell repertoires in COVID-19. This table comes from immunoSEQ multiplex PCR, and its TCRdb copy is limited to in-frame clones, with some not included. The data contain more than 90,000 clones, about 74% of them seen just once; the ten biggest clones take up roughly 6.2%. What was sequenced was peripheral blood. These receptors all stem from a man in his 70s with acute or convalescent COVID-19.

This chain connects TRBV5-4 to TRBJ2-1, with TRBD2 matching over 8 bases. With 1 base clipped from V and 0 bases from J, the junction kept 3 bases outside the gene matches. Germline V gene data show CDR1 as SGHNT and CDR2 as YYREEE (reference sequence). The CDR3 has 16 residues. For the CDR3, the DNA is TGTGCCAGCAGCTTGAAACTAGCGGACTCCTACAATGAGCAGTTCTTC. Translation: CASSLKLADSYNEQFF.

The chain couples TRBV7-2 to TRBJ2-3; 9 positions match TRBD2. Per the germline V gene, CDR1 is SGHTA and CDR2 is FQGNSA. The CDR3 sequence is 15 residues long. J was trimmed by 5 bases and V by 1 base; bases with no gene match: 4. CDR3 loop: CASSLVLAGRDTQYF. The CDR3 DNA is TGTGCCAGCAGCTTAGTCCTAGCGGGGAGAGATACGCAGTATTTT.

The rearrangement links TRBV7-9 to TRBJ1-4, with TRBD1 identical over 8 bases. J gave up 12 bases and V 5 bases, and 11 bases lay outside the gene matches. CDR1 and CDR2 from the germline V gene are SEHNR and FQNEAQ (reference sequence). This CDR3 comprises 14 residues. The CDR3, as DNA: TGTGCCAGCAGCCCTCGGACAGGGCCAGGGGAACTGTTTTTT. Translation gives CASSPRTGPGELFF.

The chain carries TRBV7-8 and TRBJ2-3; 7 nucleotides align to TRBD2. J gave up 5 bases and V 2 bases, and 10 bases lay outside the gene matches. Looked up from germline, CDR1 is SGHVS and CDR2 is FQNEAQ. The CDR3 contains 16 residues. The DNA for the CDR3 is TGTGCCAGCAGCTTATCGGCGGGAGTCCTAGGAGATACGCAGTATTTT. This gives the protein CASSLSAGVLGDTQYF.

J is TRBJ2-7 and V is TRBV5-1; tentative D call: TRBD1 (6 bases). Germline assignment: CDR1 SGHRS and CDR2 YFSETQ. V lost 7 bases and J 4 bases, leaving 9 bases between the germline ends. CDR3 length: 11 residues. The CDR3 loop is CASGRGYEQYF. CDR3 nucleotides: TGCGCCAGCGGCAGGGGTTACGAGCAGTACTTC. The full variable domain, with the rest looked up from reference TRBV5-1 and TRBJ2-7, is KAGVTQTPRYLIKTRGQQVTLSCSPISGHRSVSWYQQTPGQGLQFLFEYFSETQRNKGNFPGRFSGRQFSNSRSEMNVSTLELGDSALYLCASGRGYEQYFGPGTRLTVT.

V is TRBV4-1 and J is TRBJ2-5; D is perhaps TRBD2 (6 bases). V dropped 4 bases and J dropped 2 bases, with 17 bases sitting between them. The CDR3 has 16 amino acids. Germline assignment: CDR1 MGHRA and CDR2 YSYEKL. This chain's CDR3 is CASSPSSGQRQETQYF. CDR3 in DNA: TGCGCCAGCAGCCCATCCAGCGGGCAGAGACAAGAGACCCAGTACTTC.

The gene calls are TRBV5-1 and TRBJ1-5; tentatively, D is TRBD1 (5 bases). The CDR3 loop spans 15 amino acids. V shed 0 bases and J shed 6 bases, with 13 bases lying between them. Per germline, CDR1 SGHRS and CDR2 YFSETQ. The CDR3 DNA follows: TGCGCCAGCAGCTTGGTCGGCGGGGGGGGTCAGCCCCAGCATTTT. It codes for CASSLVGGGGQPQHF.

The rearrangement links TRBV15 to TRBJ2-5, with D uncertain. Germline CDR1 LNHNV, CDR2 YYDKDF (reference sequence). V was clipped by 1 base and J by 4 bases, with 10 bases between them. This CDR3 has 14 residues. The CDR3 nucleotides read TGTGCCACCAGCAGAGGTCGCCTCGGAGAGACCCAGTACTTC. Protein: CATSRGRLGETQYF.

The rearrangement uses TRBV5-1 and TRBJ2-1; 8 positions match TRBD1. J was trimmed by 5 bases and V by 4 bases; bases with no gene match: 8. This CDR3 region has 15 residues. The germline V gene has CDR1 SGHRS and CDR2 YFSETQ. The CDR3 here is CASSTEQGDHNEQFF. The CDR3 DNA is TGCGCCAGCAGCACGGAACAGGGGGACCACAATGAGCAGTTCTTC.

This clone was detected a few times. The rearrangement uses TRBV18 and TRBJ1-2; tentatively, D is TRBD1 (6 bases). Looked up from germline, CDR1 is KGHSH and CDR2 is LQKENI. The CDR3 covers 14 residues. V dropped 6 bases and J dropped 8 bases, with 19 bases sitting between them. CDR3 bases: TGTGCCAGCTCGCAGGACAGCCGGGCGAGAGGCTACACCTTC. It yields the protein CASSQDSRARGYTF.

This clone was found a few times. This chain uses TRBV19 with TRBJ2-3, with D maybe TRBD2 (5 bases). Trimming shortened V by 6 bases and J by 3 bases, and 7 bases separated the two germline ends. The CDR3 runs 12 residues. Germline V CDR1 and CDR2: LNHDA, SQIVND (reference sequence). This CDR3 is CASSGETDTQYF. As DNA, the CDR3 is TGTGCCAGTAGCGGGGAAACAGATACGCAGTATTTT.

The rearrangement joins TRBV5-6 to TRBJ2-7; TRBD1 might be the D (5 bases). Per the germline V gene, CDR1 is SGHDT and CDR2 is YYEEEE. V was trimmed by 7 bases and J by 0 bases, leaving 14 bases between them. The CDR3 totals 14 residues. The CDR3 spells CASSPRDSSYEQYF. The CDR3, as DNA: TGTGCCAGCTCCCCTCGAGACAGCTCCTACGAGCAGTACTTC.

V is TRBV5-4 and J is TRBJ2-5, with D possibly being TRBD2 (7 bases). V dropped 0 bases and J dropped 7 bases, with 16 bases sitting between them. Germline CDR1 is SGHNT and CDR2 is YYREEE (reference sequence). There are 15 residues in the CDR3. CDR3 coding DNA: TGTGCCAGCAGCTTGGGTTCAGGGGAGGGTGGGACCCAGTACTTC. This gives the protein CASSLGSGEGGTQYF.

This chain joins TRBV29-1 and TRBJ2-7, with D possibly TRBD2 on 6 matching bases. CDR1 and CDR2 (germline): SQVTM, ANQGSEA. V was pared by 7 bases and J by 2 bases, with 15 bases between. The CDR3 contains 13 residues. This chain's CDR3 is CSGLAESPYEQYF. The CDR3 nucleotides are TGCAGCGGTTTAGCGGAGTCCCCCTACGAGCAGTACTTC.

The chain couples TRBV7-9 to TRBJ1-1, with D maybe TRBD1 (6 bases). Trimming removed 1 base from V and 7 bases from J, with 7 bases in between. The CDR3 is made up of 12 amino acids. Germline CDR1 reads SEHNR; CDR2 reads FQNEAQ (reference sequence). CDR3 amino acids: CASSLGGLEAFF. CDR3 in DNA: TGTGCCAGCAGCTTAGGGGGGCTTGAAGCTTTCTTT.

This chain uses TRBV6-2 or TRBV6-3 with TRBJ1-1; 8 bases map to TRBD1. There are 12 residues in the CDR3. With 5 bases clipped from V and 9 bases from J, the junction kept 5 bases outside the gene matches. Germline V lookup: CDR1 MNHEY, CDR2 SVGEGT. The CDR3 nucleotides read TGTGCCAGCAGTCCGCGGACAGGGCAAGCTTTCTTT. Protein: CASSPRTGQAFF.

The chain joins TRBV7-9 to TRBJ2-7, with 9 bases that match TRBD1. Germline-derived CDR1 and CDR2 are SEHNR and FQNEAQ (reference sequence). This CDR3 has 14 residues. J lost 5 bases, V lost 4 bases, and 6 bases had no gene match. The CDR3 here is CASSSDRGWNEQYF. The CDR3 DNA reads TGTGCCAGCAGCTCTGACAGGGGGTGGAACGAGCAGTACTTC.

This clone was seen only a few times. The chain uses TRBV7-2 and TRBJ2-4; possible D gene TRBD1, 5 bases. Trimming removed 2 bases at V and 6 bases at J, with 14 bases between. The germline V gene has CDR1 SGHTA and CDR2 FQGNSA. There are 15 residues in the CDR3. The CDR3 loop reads CASSLWVGPGNIQYF. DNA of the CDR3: TGTGCCAGCAGCTTATGGGTGGGGCCGGGAAACATTCAGTACTTC.

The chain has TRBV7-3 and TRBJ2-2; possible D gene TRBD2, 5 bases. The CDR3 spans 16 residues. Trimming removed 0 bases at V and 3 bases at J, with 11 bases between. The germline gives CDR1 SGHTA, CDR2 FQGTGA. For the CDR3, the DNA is TGTGCCAGCAGCTTAACGTCCCCACTAGACACCGGGGAGCTGTTTTTT. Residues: CASSLTSPLDTGELFF.

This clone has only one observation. The CDR3 nucleotides are TGTGCCAGCAGCGTAGATCAGGGACAGGGCACCTACGAGCAGTACTTC. Translation gives CASSVDQGQGTYEQYF. The gene calls are TRBV9 and TRBJ2-7; 9 bases agree with TRBD1. Looked up from germline, CDR1 is SGDLS and CDR2 is YYNGEE. The CDR3 runs to 16 residues. Trimming removed 0 bases from V and 2 bases from J; junction bases left unmatched: 6.

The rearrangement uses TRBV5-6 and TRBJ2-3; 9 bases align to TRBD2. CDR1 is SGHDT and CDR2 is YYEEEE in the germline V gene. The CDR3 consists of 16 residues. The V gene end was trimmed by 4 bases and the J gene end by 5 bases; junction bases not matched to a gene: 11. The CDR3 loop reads CASSGSGTSRGDTQYF. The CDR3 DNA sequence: TGTGCCAGCAGCGGATCAGGGACTAGCAGAGGAGATACGCAGTATTTT. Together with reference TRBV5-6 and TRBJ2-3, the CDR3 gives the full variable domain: DAGVTQSPTHLIKTRGQQVTLRCSPKSGHDTVSWYQQALGQGPQFIFQYYEEEERQRGNFPDRFSGHQFPNYSSELNVNALLLGDSALYLCASSGSGTSRGDTQYFGPGTRLTVL.

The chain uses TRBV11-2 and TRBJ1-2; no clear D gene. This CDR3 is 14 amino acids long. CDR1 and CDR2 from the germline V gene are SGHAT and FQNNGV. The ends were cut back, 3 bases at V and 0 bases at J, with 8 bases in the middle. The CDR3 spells CASSLAKANYGYTF. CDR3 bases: TGTGCCAGCAGCTTGGCCAAAGCTAACTATGGCTACACCTTC.

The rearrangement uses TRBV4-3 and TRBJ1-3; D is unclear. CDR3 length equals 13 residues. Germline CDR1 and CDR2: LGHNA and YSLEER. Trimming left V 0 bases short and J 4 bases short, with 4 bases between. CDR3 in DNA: TGCGCCAGCAGCCAAGATCGGGGAAACACCATATATTTT. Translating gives CASSQDRGNTIYF.

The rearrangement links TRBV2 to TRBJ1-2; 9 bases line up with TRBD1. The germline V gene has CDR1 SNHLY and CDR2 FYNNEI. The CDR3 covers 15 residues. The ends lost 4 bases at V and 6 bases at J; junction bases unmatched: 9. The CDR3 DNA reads TGTGCCAGCAGTGTTGTACAGGGGGCGCATGATGGCTACACCTTC. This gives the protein CASSVVQGAHDGYTF.

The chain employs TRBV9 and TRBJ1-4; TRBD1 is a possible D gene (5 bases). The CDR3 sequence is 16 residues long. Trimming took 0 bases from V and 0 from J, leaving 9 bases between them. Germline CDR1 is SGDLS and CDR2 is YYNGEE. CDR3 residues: CASSVGQIATNEKLFF. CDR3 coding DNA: TGTGCCAGCAGCGTAGGACAGATTGCAACTAATGAAAAACTGTTTTTT.

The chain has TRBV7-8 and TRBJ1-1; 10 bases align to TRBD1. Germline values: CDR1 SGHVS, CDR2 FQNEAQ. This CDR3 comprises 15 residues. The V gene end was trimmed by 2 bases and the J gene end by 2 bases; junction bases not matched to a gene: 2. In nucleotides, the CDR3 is TGTGCCAGCAGCTTACGGACAGGGGGTAACACTGAAGCTTTCTTT. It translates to CASSLRTGGNTEAFF.

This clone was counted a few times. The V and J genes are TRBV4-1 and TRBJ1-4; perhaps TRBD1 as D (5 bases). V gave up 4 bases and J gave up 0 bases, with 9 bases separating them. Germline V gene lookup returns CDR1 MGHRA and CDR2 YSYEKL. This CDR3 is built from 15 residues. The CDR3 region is CASSLGRSTNEKLFF. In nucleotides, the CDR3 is TGCGCCAGCAGCCTGGGGCGGTCAACTAATGAAAAACTGTTTTTT.